A selection of T cell receptor beta chains follows, all from one sample in a study of PD-1 blockade in classical Hodgkin lymphoma. Clones were sequenced by immunoSEQ multiplex PCR, and TCRdb holds only the in-frame ones, with some missing. The repertoire has about 20,000 clones, approximately 67% of them found once; the top ten carry around 1.3%. The sequencing used CD4+ T cells from blood, collected before the fourth cycle of nivolumab. The receptor source for this set is a human donor with classical Hodgkin lymphoma. The CDR3 runs from the conserved cysteine through the conserved F or W. The D gene is left open where the match is weak. The size entry is marked missing in some rows and otherwise reads once, few, many or a size class.

NA	TRBJ2-6	NA	TRBV6-1	TGTGCCAGCACCACCAGGGGTTCCGGGGCCAACGTCCTGACTTTC	CASTTRGSGANVLTF
NA	TRBJ2-2	NA	TRBV6-6	TGTGCCAGCGAGGGGGACGGATACGCGAACACCGGGGAGCTGTTTTTT	CASEGDGYANTGELFF
TRBD1	TRBJ2-7	once	TRBV29-1	TGCAGCGTTGCATTTGACAGGGGCATGTACGAGCAGTACTTC	CSVAFDRGMYEQYF
TRBD1	TRBJ1-4	NA	TRBV5-1	TGCGCCAGCGGACAGGGTGGTCCTAATGAAAAACTGTTTTTT	CASGQGGPNEKLFF
TRBD1	TRBJ1-4	once	TRBV5-1	TGCGCCAGCAGGGATGGACAGGGACTTAATGAAAAACTGTTTTTT	CASRDGQGLNEKLFF
NA	TRBJ1-6	NA	TRBV9	TGTGCCAGCAGCGTAGGAATAAGGGCGACAGATTCACCCCTCCACTTT	CASSVGIRATDSPLHF
NA	TRBJ2-2	few	TRBV18	TGTGCCAGCTCACCAGGGCACCAGAACACCGGGGAGCTGTTTTTT	CASSPGHQNTGELFF
TRBD1	TRBJ2-5	NA	TRBV29-1	TGCAGCGTGGACGGACAGGGGCTGGAGACCCAGTACTTC	CSVDGQGLETQYF
TRBD1	TRBJ2-7	once	TRBV2	TGTGCCAACATAGGGACAGACTCCTACGAGCAGTACTTC	CANIGTDSYEQYF
TRBD1	TRBJ2-5	few	TRBV5-1	TGCGCCAGCAGCTTGTTTGGGACAGGGGATGTTGGGGAGACCCAGTACTTC	CASSLFGTGDVGETQYF
TRBD1	TRBJ1-5	few	TRBV7-8	TGTGCCAGCAGCTTAGGTGGCAGGGGGCTGGGTCAGCCCCAGCATTTT	CASSLGGRGLGQPQHF
TRBD1	TRBJ1-2	NA	TRBV11-1	TGTGCCAGCAGCCCCCGGACAGGGTCCTACTATGGCTACACCTTC	CASSPRTGSYYGYTF
NA	TRBJ1-2	NA	TRBV5-4	TGTGCCAGCAGTCTCGGGGTTAAATATGGCTACACCTTC	CASSLGVKYGYTF
NA	TRBJ2-5	NA	TRBV9	TGTGCCAGCAGCGTCACCCAAGAGACCCAGTACTTC	CASSVTQETQYF
NA	TRBJ1-1	NA	TRBV5-1	TGCGCCAGCAGCTTGGGGCGGTCTTGGGTGATGAACACTGAAGCTTTCTTT	CASSLGRSWVMNTEAFF
NA	TRBJ2-1	few	TRBV9	TGTGCCAGCAGCGTATACGGGACTTTCAATGAGCAGTTCTTC	CASSVYGTFNEQFF
NA	TRBJ1-1	once	TRBV19	TGTGCCAGTATAGGAAAGGGATCTACTGAAGCTTTCTTT	CASIGKGSTEAFF
NA	TRBJ1-4	NA	TRBV14	TGTGCCAGCAGCCGGTTTAACTTATCCCCGGGCGGACGGAATAATGAAAAACTGTTTTTT	CASSRFNLSPGGRNNEKLFF
NA	TRBJ2-5	NA	TRBV11-1	TGTGCCAGCTCATCCCGTAGGGGGACCCAGTACTTC	CASSSRRGTQYF
TRBD1	TRBJ1-6	few	TRBV7-9	TGTGCCAGCAGCCCCACAGGGGGCGTTATAAATTCACCCCTCCACTTT	CASSPTGGVINSPLHF
TRBD2	TRBJ2-3	NA	TRBV7-2	TGTGCCAGCAGCTTTAGGTTCCTAGCGGGGAGCACAGATACGCAGTATTTT	CASSFRFLAGSTDTQYF
NA	TRBJ1-5	NA	TRBV27	TGTGCCAGCAGTAAAATCCAGGGTCAGCCCCAGCATTTT	CASSKIQGQPQHF
NA	TRBJ2-7	NA	TRBV20-1	TGCAGTGTATATGACCGAGGGGAGCAGTACTTC	CSVYDRGEQYF
NA	TRBJ2-1	NA	TRBV5-4	TGTGCCAGCAGCTCCCCCTACAATGAGCAGTTCTTC	CASSSPYNEQFF
NA	TRBJ2-6	NA	TRBV9	TGTGCCAGCAGCGTAGTTGGGGCCAACGTCCTGACTTTC	CASSVVGANVLTF
NA	TRBJ1-4	NA	TRBV7-8	TGTGCCAGCAGCAGATCAGCAACTAATGAAAAACTGTTTTTT	CASSRSATNEKLFF
NA	TRBJ2-2	few	TRBV7-3	TGTGCCAGCAGCTTATACAGGGCCTCCGGGGAGCTGTTTTTT	CASSLYRASGELFF
NA	TRBJ2-5	NA	TRBV6-5	TGTGCCAGCAGCCCCCGCGACAGACTACAAGAGACCCAGTACTTC	CASSPRDRLQETQYF
NA	TRBJ2-1	NA	TRBV7-9	TGTGCCAGCAGCTTAGTTGTCAGTCGGAATGAGCAGTTCTTC	CASSLVVSRNEQFF
TRBD1	TRBJ2-7	NA	TRBV15	TGTGCCACCAGCAGAGGGGACAGCCGCTACGAGCAGTACTTC	CATSRGDSRYEQYF
NA	TRBJ2-7	few	TRBV5-1	TGCGCCAGCAGCTTGGCCTCGGGGGCCCAATACGAGCAGTACTTC	CASSLASGAQYEQYF
NA	TRBJ2-7	NA	TRBV29-1	TGCAGCGTTGCGGTAGGCTCATACGAGCAGTACTTC	CSVAVGSYEQYF
NA	TRBJ2-7	once	TRBV7-2	TGTGCCAGCAGCCCGAGTGGGGTAGGGGCGAGCTACGAGCAGTACTTC	CASSPSGVGASYEQYF
TRBD2	TRBJ2-7	NA	TRBV11-2	TGTGCCAGCAGCTTAGTAAGACTAGCGGGGGGGCGGTACGAGCAGTACTTC	CASSLVRLAGGRYEQYF
TRBD2	TRBJ2-7	NA	TRBV30	TGTGCCTGGAATCCGCGGGGGGGGGATTACGAGCAGTACTTC	CAWNPRGGDYEQYF
NA	TRBJ1-2	medium-sized	TRBV5-1	TGCGCCAGCAGCTTGGGAGAGATTCGCTTCGGCTACACCTTC	CASSLGEIRFGYTF
NA	TRBJ1-4	few	TRBV7-2	TGTGCCAGCAGCTTAGGCGGTCGGAGGCTTAATGAAAAACTGTTTTTT	CASSLGGRRLNEKLFF
NA	TRBJ2-2	few	TRBV27	TGTGCCAGCAGTTTATCTACAGGAGACACCGGGGAGCTGTTTTTT	CASSLSTGDTGELFF
TRBD1	TRBJ1-3	NA	TRBV7-2	TGTGCCAGCAGCCAAGGGGGCGGTAATGGAAACACCATATATTTT	CASSQGGGNGNTIYF
TRBD2	TRBJ2-1	NA	TRBV4-2	TGTGCCAGCAGCCAAGATCGGGCGGGGGGTTGGCAGTTCTTC	CASSQDRAGGWQFF
TRBD1	TRBJ2-7	few	TRBV19	TGTGCCAGTAGCCCCAGACAGGGGACATTCTACGAGCAGTACTTC	CASSPRQGTFYEQYF
NA	TRBJ1-1	NA	TRBV21-1	TGTGCCAGCAAGAAGAACACTGAAGCTTTCTTT	CASKKNTEAFF